The 22 T cell receptor beta chains in this list originate from one sample, sequenced in a study of blood T cell repertoires in COVID-19. TCRdb's copy holds only in-frame clones and misses some; the assay was immunoSEQ multiplex PCR. The sample has 150,000 to 200,000 clones, around 86% seen once. Sequencing was done on a sample of peripheral blood. These receptors were taken from a woman aged 80 or over in a cohort sampled during active or convalescent COVID-19.

V is TRBV10-3 and J is TRBJ2-3; perhaps TRBD2 as D (6 bases). The CDR3 totals 20 residues. Germline CDR1 reads ENHRY; CDR2 reads SYGVKD. The V and J ends lost 2 bases and 0 bases respectively, with 24 bases between them. The CDR3 bases are TGTGCCATCAGTGAGCCACAGCGCGGCCAGGCTAGCGCTAGCACAGATACGCAGTATTTT. This sequence encodes CAISEPQRGQASASTDTQYF.

This rearrangement joins TRBV3-1 (or the pseudogene TRBV3-2) to TRBJ2-5; unclear D gene. CDR1 LGHDT and CDR2 YNNKEL come from the germline V gene (reference sequence). This CDR3 comprises 12 residues. Trimming took off 5 bases at V and 5 bases at J, with 9 bases between the two ends. The CDR3 reads CASSSLEETQYF. The CDR3 bases are TGTGCCAGCAGCTCCTTGGAGGAGACCCAGTACTTC.

This clone was found a few times. The chain employs TRBV6-2 or TRBV6-3 and TRBJ2-5; D unclear. The CDR3 sequence is 13 residues long. The germline V gene has CDR1 MNHEY and CDR2 SVGEGT. Trimming left V 0 bases short and J 5 bases short, with 7 bases between. CDR3 sequence (DNA): TGTGCCAGCAGTTACTCTCGTCTGGAGACCCAGTACTTC. Its translation is CASSYSRLETQYF.

The chain has TRBV15 and TRBJ2-3, with TRBD1 matching over 7 bases. The V gene end was trimmed by 8 bases and the J gene end by 6 bases; junction bases not matched to a gene: 11. The CDR3 runs to 14 residues. Germline V CDR1 and CDR2: LNHNV, YYDKDF (reference sequence). In DNA form, the CDR3 reads TGTGCCACCCGAGTACAGGGGTTGTCGGATACGCAGTATTTT. Protein product: CATRVQGLSDTQYF.

The CDR3 region has the DNA TGTGCCAGCAGCTCGTCGCAGTCTCGAAGCACTGAAGCTTTCTTT. Its protein product is CASSSSQSRSTEAFF. The chain recombines TRBV7-9 with TRBJ1-1; no definite D call. The germline V and J ends were trimmed by 4 bases and 4 bases, with 16 bases remaining between them. The CDR3 spans 15 residues. The germline V gene has CDR1 SEHNR and CDR2 FQNEAQ (reference sequence).

The genes are TRBV27 and TRBJ1-5; perhaps TRBD1 as D (6 bases). V was shortened by 4 bases and J by 6 bases, with 7 bases between the two germline ends. This CDR3 has 12 amino acids. Germline V gene sequence: CDR1 MNHEY, CDR2 SMNVEV (reference sequence). CDR3 protein: CASSSQGQPQHF. DNA for the CDR3: TGTGCCAGCAGTTCACAGGGTCAGCCCCAGCATTTT.

This rearrangement joins TRBV7-2 to TRBJ1-1; possibly TRBD1 for D (6 bases). V was clipped by 1 base and J by 1 base, with 10 bases between them. This CDR3 is built from 15 residues. Germline-derived CDR1 and CDR2 are SGHTA and FQGNSA. CDR3 nucleotides: TGTGCCAGCAGCTTAGAACCCAGGGGGAACACTGAAGCTTTCTTT. Protein: CASSLEPRGNTEAFF.

The chain links TRBV6-5 to TRBJ2-3, with 11 bases lining up with TRBD2. CDR1 is MNHEY and CDR2 is SVGAGI in the germline V gene. The CDR3 sequence is 16 residues long. Trimming took 4 bases from V and 3 from J; bases not matched to a gene: 6. CDR3: CASSSYTSGSTDTQYF. DNA for the CDR3: TGTGCCAGCAGTTCCTACACTAGCGGGAGTACAGATACGCAGTATTTT.

V usage is TRBV7-2 and J usage is TRBJ1-2; TRBD1 is a possible D gene (5 bases). In germline, CDR1 is SGHTA, CDR2 FQGNSA. The CDR3 is 18 residues long. Trimming took off 4 bases at V and 8 bases at J, with 29 bases between the two ends. The CDR3, as DNA: TGTGCCAGCAGCTGGGGGAGCCTACCCGGGACTATGGAGGGGGGCTACACCTTC. Protein: CASSWGSLPGTMEGGYTF.

The chain employs TRBV6-1 and TRBJ2-1; 9 positions agree with TRBD2. The V gene end was trimmed by 3 bases and the J gene end by 3 bases; junction bases not matched to a gene: 3. Germline lookup yields CDR1 MNHNS and CDR2 SASEGT. This CDR3 is built from 15 residues. CDR3 loop: CASSETSGDYNEQFF. The CDR3 coding sequence is TGTGCCAGCAGTGAGACTAGCGGAGACTACAATGAGCAGTTCTTC.

In its sample, this clone was seen once. The chain carries TRBV29-1 and TRBJ2-7, with D possibly matching TRBD2 (5 bases). Germline CDR1 reads SQVTM; CDR2 reads ANQGSEA. V shed 0 bases and J shed 1 base, with 10 bases lying between them. The CDR3 contains 14 residues. The CDR3 sequence is CSVEDRAGSYEQYV. In nucleotides, the CDR3 is TGCAGCGTTGAAGATCGGGCGGGTTCCTACGAGCAGTACGTC.

The chain combines TRBV19 with TRBJ2-7; possible D gene TRBD1, 6 bases. Trimming removed 4 bases at V and 6 bases at J, with 13 bases between. CDR1 and CDR2 from the germline V gene are LNHDA and SQIVND (reference sequence). CDR3 length equals 13 residues. CDR3 residues: CASSTYPGAEQYV. Here the CDR3 DNA reads TGTGCCAGTAGTACTTACCCAGGGGCCGAGCAGTACGTC.

This clone was found a few times. The chain couples TRBV6-2 or TRBV6-3 to TRBJ1-2, with D possibly being TRBD1 (5 bases). The V end lost 2 bases, the J end lost 7 bases, and 14 bases lay between the germline ends. Germline-derived CDR1 and CDR2 are MNHEY and SVGEGT. The CDR3 sequence is 14 residues long. CDR3 nucleotides: TGTGCCAGCAGTTACCTCGTAGACAGCGCTGGCTACACCTTC. It codes for CASSYLVDSAGYTF.

A remark on this clone: The same CDR3 arises from other DNA sequences in this sample as well. This chain joins TRBV7-9 and TRBJ1-5; possible D gene TRBD1, 6 bases. Germline CDR1 is SEHNR and CDR2 is FQNEAQ (reference sequence). Trimming cost V 2 bases and J 2 bases, with 7 bases left between them. CDR3 length: 14 residues. The CDR3 sequence: CASSLSGGNQPQHF. The CDR3 region has the DNA TGTGCCAGCAGCTTATCAGGGGGCAATCAGCCCCAGCATTTT.

This clone was observed once. V usage is TRBV7-9 and J usage is TRBJ1-2; D call uncertain. CDR3 length: 14 residues. The V end was cut by 8 bases, the J end by 2 bases, with 15 bases between. The germline gives CDR1 SEHNR, CDR2 FQNEAQ (reference sequence). CDR3: CASDYIPRNYGYTF. DNA for the CDR3: TGTGCCAGCGACTACATTCCGAGAAACTATGGCTACACCTTC.

The V call is TRBV6-6, the J call TRBJ1-3, with 7 bases that match TRBD1. J lost 8 bases, V lost 6 bases, and 19 bases had no gene match. Germline V CDR1 and CDR2: MNHNY, SVGAGI (reference sequence). CDR3 length: 17 residues. Here the CDR3 DNA reads TGTGCCAGCAGCCGAAAGACAGGGTTGGAGAGTACACACACCATATATTTT. Protein: CASSRKTGLESTHTIYF.

V and J are TRBV27 and TRBJ1-2; possible D gene TRBD1, 6 bases. The CDR3 has 14 residues. Germline V lookup: CDR1 MNHEY, CDR2 SMNVEV (reference sequence). Trimming removed 2 bases from V and 7 bases from J, with 14 bases in between. CDR3 protein: CASSLAQGLGGYTF. The CDR3 coding sequence is TGTGCCAGCAGTTTAGCCCAGGGGTTGGGTGGCTACACCTTC.

The V gene is TRBV29-1, the J gene TRBJ1-2; maybe TRBD1 (6 bases). The CDR3 is 13 residues long. From germline, CDR1 is SQVTM and CDR2 ANQGSEA. Trimming removed 6 bases at V and 5 bases at J, with 16 bases between. The CDR3 spells CSVGGGGAYGYTF. The DNA for the CDR3 is TGCAGCGTCGGGGGAGGGGGGGCGTATGGCTACACCTTC.

The rearrangement uses TRBV9 and TRBJ1-5; possibly TRBD1 for D (5 bases). The V end was cut by 6 bases, the J end by 3 bases, with 16 bases between. Germline V CDR1 and CDR2: SGDLS, YYNGEE. The CDR3 contains 15 residues. CDR3: CASTSQGLHNQPQHF. The CDR3 bases are TGTGCCAGCACCTCCCAGGGACTACACAATCAGCCCCAGCATTTT.

In this sample, this clone turned up a few times. The V and J genes are TRBV28 and TRBJ1-3, with D unclear. Trimming pared 7 bases from V and 0 bases from J, leaving 10 bases between. Germline V gene data show CDR1 as MDHEN and CDR2 as SYDVKM. This CDR3 spans 14 amino acids. The CDR3 coding sequence is TGTGCCAGCACCCGGAGGAGCTCTGGAAACACCATATATTTT. It yields the protein CASTRRSSGNTIYF.

The V call is TRBV21-1, the J call TRBJ1-5; the D segment call TRBD1 is taken from the table without a DNA check. TRBV21-1 is noted as a pseudogene. This CDR3 contains 16 residues. The CDR3 DNA follows: TGTGCCAGCAGCAAAAGAGTGGGGCTTAGCAATCAGCCCCAGCATTTT. It codes for CASSKRVGLSNQPQHF.

V and J are TRBV6-2 or TRBV6-3 and TRBJ2-1, with D unclear. The germline gives CDR1 MNHEY, CDR2 SVGEGT. This CDR3 has 14 amino acids. The V end lost 0 bases, the J end lost 3 bases, and 6 bases lay between the germline ends. CDR3 sequence: CASSYSPSYNEQFF. The CDR3, as DNA: TGTGCCAGCAGTTACTCCCCTAGCTACAATGAGCAGTTCTTC.